These 15 T cell receptor beta chains originate from one sample sequenced in a study of cytomegalovirus exposure and HLA in healthy donors (dated by TCRdb to about 2017). The library was prepared using the immunoSEQ multiplex PCR assay. The multiplex PCR relied on a mix of 60 forward primers for TCR Vbeta segments and 13 reverse primers for TCR Jbeta segments. This immuneACCESS table, as held by TCRdb, lists in-frame sequences with V and J called but not all clones. Of the missing ones, under half trace to an unresolved V gene in checked studies; the others have no known cause. This sample is represented by about 87,000 clones; 70% to 85% of them were singletons. Around 22% of the sample is in the top ten clones. The sequenced sample was PBMCs. The receptors originated from a man in his thirties or forties in good health and CMV-seropositive.

The chain carries TRBV9 and TRBJ1-2, with D tentatively TRBD1 (5 bases). Germline lookup yields CDR1 SGDLS and CDR2 YYNGEE. Trimming shortened V by 0 bases and J by 13 bases, and 13 bases separated the two germline ends. This CDR3 region has 12 residues. CDR3 region: CASSVGEGRPTF. Written as DNA, the CDR3 is TGTGCCAGCAGCGTAGGGGAGGGGCGCCCCACCTTC.

This chain uses TRBV19 with TRBJ2-3, with D tentatively TRBD2 (7 bases). The V gene's germline CDR1 is LNHDA and CDR2 SQIVND (reference sequence). V was shortened by 7 bases and J by 2 bases, with 22 bases between the two germline ends. The CDR3 loop spans 17 amino acids. The CDR3 sequence: CASTIRGAGAITDTQYF. The CDR3 DNA reads as TGTGCCAGTACCATCCGGGGGGCGGGAGCGATCACAGATACGCAGTATTTT.

This sequence joins TRBV9 and TRBJ2-7, with TRBD1 as a possible D gene (7 bases). V was trimmed by 0 bases and J by 5 bases, leaving 12 bases between them. Germline V lookup: CDR1 SGDLS, CDR2 YYNGEE. The CDR3 consists of 14 residues. The CDR3 protein is CASSVGTGEDEQYF. DNA of the CDR3: TGTGCCAGCAGCGTAGGAACAGGGGAGGACGAGCAGTACTTC.

The genes are TRBV7-9 and TRBJ1-5; a possible D gene is TRBD1 (5 bases). V was trimmed by 2 bases and J by 4 bases, leaving 6 bases between them. This CDR3 is built from 13 residues. The germline gives CDR1 SEHNR, CDR2 FQNEAQ (reference sequence). CDR3 region: CASSLKGNQPQHF. In nucleotides, the CDR3 is TGTGCCAGCAGCTTAAAGGGGAATCAGCCCCAGCATTTT. The whole variable domain, remainder taken from reference TRBV7-9 and TRBJ1-5, is DTGVSQNPRHKITKRGQNVTFRCDPISEHNRLYWYRQTLGQGPEFLTYFQNEAQLEKSRLLSDRFSAERPKGSFSTLEIQRTEQGDSAMYLCASSLKGNQPQHFGDGTRLSIL.

The V and J genes are TRBV27 and TRBJ1-5; D remains unclear. V shed 1 base and J shed 16 bases, with 20 bases lying between them. In germline, CDR1 is MNHEY, CDR2 SMNVEV (reference sequence). The CDR3 covers 14 residues. The CDR3 sequence is CASSLLADGLSVHF. Here the CDR3 DNA reads TGTGCCAGCAGTTTATTGGCAGATGGGCTATCAGTACATTTT.

The chain is built from TRBV6-6 and TRBJ2-5, with 13 bases that match TRBD2. The V gene's germline CDR1 is MNHNY and CDR2 SVGAGI (reference sequence). Trimming cost V 8 bases and J 2 bases; bases outside gene matches: 8. There are 16 residues in the CDR3. The CDR3 DNA reads as TGTGCCAGCTTTTATGGGACTAGCGGGATACAAGAGACCCAGTACTTC. This codes for CASFYGTSGIQETQYF.

This clone is a singleton in its sample. The rearrangement uses TRBV18 and TRBJ1-3; D is possibly TRBD1 (5 bases). Trimming pared 0 bases from V and 7 bases from J, leaving 7 bases between. Germline CDR1 and CDR2: KGHSH and LQKENI. The CDR3 contains 13 residues. CDR3 residues: CASSPPGVNTIYF. CDR3 DNA: TGTGCCAGCTCACCACCAGGGGTCAACACCATATATTTT.

The chain combines TRBV4-3 with TRBJ1-1; no firm D call. The germline V gene encodes CDR1 LGHNA and CDR2 YSLEER. Deletions cut 3 bases from V and 7 bases from J, with 9 bases between. The CDR3 runs to 12 residues. CDR3: CASSHSGGEAFF. The CDR3 DNA follows: TGCGCCAGCAGCCACTCAGGTGGTGAAGCTTTCTTT.

V gene TRBV19 combines with J gene TRBJ2-7; a possible D gene is TRBD2 (5 bases). This CDR3 is 14 amino acids long. CDR1 LNHDA and CDR2 SQIVND come from the germline V gene (reference sequence). Trimming pared 5 bases from V and 2 bases from J, leaving 13 bases between. The chain's CDR3 is CASSSPGMTYEQYF. The CDR3 region has the DNA TGTGCCAGTAGTTCCCCCGGGATGACCTACGAGCAGTACTTC.

The chain links TRBV6-5 to TRBJ2-2; D unclear. The CDR3 totals 14 residues. CDR1 is MNHEY, CDR2 SVGAGI, per germline. V gave up 4 bases and J gave up 1 base, with 7 bases separating them. CDR3 coding DNA: TGTGCCAGCAGTTGGCAGGAGAACACCGGGGAGCTGTTTTTT. Translated: CASSWQENTGELFF.

The chain joins TRBV28 to TRBJ2-7; 7 positions agree with TRBD1. This CDR3 is built from 14 residues. Unmatched junction bases numbered 3, after V lost 2 bases and J lost 2 bases. Germline CDR1 is MDHEN and CDR2 is SYDVKM. The CDR3 region is CASSLGTEAYEQYF. DNA for the CDR3: TGTGCCAGCAGTTTAGGGACAGAAGCCTACGAGCAGTACTTC.

The V gene is TRBV28, the J gene TRBJ2-7; TRBD2 matches at 9 bases. The V gene's germline CDR1 is MDHEN and CDR2 SYDVKM. After removal of 1 base from V and 6 bases from J, the junction contained 4 bases not matched to a gene. CDR3 size: 14 residues. The CDR3 sequence: CASSLLAGGGEQYF. CDR3 DNA: TGTGCCAGCAGTTTATTGGCGGGAGGGGGCGAGCAGTACTTC.

The rearrangement uses TRBV7-8 and TRBJ2-5; 7 bases match TRBD2. CDR1 is SGHVS, CDR2 FQNEAQ, per germline. CDR3 length: 14 amino acids. V gave up 5 bases and J gave up 5 bases; unmatched junction bases: 8. This CDR3 reads CASSPRGKGETQYF. The CDR3, as DNA: TGTGCCAGCAGCCCGCGGGGGAAGGGGGAGACCCAGTACTTC.

This chain joins TRBV4-1 and TRBJ1-1; 11 bases fit TRBD1. The CDR3 has 18 amino acids. V lost 4 bases and J lost 4; bases outside the gene matches: 14. The germline gives CDR1 MGHRA, CDR2 YSYEKL. This CDR3 is CASSPPRTGGAGGTEAFF. The CDR3 DNA reads as TGCGCCAGCAGCCCTCCCCGGACAGGGGGCGCAGGAGGCACTGAAGCTTTCTTT.

The V and J genes are TRBV7-3 and TRBJ2-1; TRBD2 agrees at 12 bases. The CDR3 consists of 14 residues. Unmatched junction bases numbered 5, after V lost 4 bases and J lost 10 bases. Germline V gives CDR1 SGHTA, CDR2 FQGTGA. CDR3 nucleotide sequence: TGTGCCAGCAGCTCCCCCGGGACTAGCGGGGAGCAGTTCTTC. Amino acid sequence: CASSSPGTSGEQFF.